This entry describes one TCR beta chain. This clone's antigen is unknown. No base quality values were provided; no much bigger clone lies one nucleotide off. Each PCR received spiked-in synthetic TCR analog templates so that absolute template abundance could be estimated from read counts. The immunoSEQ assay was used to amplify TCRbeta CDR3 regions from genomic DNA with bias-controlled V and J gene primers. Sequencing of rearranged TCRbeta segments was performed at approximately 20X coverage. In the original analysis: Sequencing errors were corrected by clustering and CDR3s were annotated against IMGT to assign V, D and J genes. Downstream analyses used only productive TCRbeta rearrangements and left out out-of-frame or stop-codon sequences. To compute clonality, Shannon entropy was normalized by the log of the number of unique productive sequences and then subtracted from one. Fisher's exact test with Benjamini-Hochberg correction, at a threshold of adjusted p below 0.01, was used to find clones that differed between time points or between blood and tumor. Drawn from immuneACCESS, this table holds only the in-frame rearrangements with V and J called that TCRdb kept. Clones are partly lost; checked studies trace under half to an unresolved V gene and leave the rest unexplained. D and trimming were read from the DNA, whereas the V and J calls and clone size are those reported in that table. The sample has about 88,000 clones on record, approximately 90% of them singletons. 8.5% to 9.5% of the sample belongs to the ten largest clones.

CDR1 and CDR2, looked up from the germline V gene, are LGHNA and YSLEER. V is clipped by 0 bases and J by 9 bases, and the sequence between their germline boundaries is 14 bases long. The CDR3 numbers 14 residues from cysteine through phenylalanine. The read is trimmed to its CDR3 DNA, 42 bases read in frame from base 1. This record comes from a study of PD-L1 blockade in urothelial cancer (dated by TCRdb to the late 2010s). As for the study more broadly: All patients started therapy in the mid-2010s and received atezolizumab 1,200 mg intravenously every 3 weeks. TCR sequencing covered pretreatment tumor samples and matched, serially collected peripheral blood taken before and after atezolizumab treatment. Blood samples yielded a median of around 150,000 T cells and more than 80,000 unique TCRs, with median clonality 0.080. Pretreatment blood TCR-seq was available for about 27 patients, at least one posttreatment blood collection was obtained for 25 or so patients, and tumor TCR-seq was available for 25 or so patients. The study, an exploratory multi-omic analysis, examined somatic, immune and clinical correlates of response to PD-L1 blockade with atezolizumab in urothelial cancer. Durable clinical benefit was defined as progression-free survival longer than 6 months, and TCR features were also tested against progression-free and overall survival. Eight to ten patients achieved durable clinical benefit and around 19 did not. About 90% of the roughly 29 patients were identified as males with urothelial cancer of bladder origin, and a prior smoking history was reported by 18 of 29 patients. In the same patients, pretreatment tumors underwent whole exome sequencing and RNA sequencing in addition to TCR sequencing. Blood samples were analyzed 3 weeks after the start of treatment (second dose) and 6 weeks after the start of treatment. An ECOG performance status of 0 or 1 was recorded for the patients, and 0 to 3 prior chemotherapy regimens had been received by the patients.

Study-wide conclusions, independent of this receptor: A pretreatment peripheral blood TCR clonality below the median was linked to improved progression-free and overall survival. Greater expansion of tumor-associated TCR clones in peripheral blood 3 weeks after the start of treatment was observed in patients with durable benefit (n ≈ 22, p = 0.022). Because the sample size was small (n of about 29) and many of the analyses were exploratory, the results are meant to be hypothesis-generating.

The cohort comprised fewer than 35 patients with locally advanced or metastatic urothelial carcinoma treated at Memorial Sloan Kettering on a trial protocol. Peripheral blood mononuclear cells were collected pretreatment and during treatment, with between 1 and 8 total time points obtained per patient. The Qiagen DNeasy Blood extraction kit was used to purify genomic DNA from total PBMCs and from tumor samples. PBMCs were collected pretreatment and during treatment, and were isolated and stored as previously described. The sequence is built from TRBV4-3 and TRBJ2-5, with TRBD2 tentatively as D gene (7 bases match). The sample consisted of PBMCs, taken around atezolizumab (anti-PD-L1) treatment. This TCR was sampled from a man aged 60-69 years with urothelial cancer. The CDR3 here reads CASSQDLGGAPQYF. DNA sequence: TGCGCCAGCAGCCAAGATCTAGGGGGGGCCCCCCAGTACTTC.